This TCR beta chain appears in the sequencing data of a study of blood T cell repertoires in COVID-19. Study-level information: Acute-phase and convalescent COVID-19 samples originated in the United States, Italy and Spain. Sources were T cells, B-cell-depleted T cells, or PBMCs; the material itself was cDNA or gDNA.

Some clones are missing from TCRdb's copy, which holds only in-frame ones; the method was immunoSEQ multiplex PCR. The table shows roughly 300,000 clones, with roughly 85% occurring only once. This clone was counted between two and nine times. From germline, CDR1 is MNHEY and CDR2 SVGEGT. This CDR3 has 14 amino acids. With 5 bases clipped from V and 7 bases from J, the junction kept 10 bases outside the gene matches. Those who participated ranged in age from roughly 18 to 100 years and resided in about two dozen US areas. Sequencing input: PBMCs or T cells enriched from blood (not recorded which). The chain employs TRBV6-2 or TRBV6-3 and TRBJ1-1; 7 nucleotides align to TRBD1. The origin of this receptor is a woman aged 40 to 50 with acute COVID-19. The CDR3 nucleotides read TGTGCCAGCAGTCCGAGAGGGGGCTACAGTGAAGCTTTCTTT. Its protein is CASSPRGGYSEAFF.